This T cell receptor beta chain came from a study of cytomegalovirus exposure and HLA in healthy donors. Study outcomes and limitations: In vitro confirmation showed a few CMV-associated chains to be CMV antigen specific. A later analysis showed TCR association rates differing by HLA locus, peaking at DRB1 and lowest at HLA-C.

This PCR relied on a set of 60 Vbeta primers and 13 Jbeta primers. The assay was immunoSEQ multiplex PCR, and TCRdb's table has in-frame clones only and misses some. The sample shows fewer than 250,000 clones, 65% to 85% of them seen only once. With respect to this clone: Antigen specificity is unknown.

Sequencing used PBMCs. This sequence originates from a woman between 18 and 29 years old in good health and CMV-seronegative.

The CDR3 bases are TGTGCCAGCAAACCCGACAGAGTCCTCGGAAACACCATATATTTT. As protein: CASKPDRVLGNTIYF. The chain has TRBV28 and TRBJ1-3; D is perhaps TRBD1 (5 bases). The CDR3 runs to 15 residues. V dropped 7 bases and J dropped 4 bases, with 17 bases sitting between them. CDR1 is MDHEN and CDR2 is SYDVKM in the germline V gene. Filled out from reference TRBV28 and TRBJ1-3, the complete variable domain reads DVKVTQSSRYLVKRTGEKVFLECVQDMDHENMFWYRQDPGLGLRLIYFSYDVKMKEKGDIPEGYSVSREKKERFSLILESASTNQTSMYLCASKPDRVLGNTIYFGEGSWLTVV.